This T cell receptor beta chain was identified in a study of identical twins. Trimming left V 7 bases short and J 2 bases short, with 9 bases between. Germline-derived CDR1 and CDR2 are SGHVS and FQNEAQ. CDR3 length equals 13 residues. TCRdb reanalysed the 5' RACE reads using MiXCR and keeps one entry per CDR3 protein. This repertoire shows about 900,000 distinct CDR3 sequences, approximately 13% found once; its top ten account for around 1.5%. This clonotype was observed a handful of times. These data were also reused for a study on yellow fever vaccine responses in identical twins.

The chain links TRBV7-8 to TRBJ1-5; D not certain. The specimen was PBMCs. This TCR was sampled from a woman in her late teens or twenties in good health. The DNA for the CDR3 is TGTGCCAGCAACGAACGGGGCAATCAGCCCCAGCATTTT. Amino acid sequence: CASNERGNQPQHF.